This T cell receptor (beta chain) emerged from a study of vaccination and CD4 T cells after COVID-19. This clonotype was counted between two and nine times. The antigen remains unidentified. Germline CDR1 is MNHEY and CDR2 is SVGAGI. The length of the CDR3 is 15 residues. V trimming: 2 bases; J trimming: 3 bases; junction bases outside the gene matches: 5. Treatment here: approximately 9-day PBMC culture with coronavirus spike peptide pools or control peptides (ViraFEST assay). Sequence data for DNA of cultured CD4+ T cells were generated by the Oncomine TCR Beta short-read assay. Via MiXCR, TCRdb re-called the PCR reads, giving one row per CDR3 protein. The table records just under 20,000 distinct CDR3 sequences, around 40% of them present only once.

The clonotype comes from a human donor who received a COVID-19 vaccine. The J gene is TRBJ2-5, the V gene TRBV6-5, with 8 positions matching TRBD1. Sequenced here: CD4+ T cells from blood, cultured in vitro, sampled before SARS-CoV-2 vaccination. The CDR3 region is CASSYRDRRKETQYF. As DNA, the CDR3 is TGTGCCAGCAGTTACAGGGACAGGAGAAAAGAGACCCAGTACTTC.